This TCR beta chain originates from a study of control samples from healthy donors and cancer patients. V shed 10 bases, J shed 8 bases, and the junction held 11 bases outside the gene matches. This CDR3 comprises 13 residues. In germline, CDR1 is SGHVS, CDR2 FQNEAQ. This clone appeared a single time. The method was immunoSEQ multiplex PCR; TCRdb's version includes in-frame clones alone and lacks a portion of them. Of 98,000 or so clones listed, 70% to 85% are singletons. The specimen was blood. The receptor was isolated from a man aged 18 to 29 in good health. This sequence joins TRBV7-8 and TRBJ2-1; 7 nucleotides align to TRBD2. The CDR3 loop reads CATNNGGFYEQFF. Written as DNA, the CDR3 is TGTGCCACCAACAACGGGGGGTTTTATGAGCAGTTCTTC.